These 23 T cell receptor beta chains came from one sample sequenced in a study of T cell responses to AZD1222 COVID-19 vaccine. Clones were read by immunoSEQ multiplex PCR, and TCRdb kept only the in-frame ones, dropping some. This table holds tens of thousands of clones, 89% found once. The sequences come from peripheral blood, collected 28 days after the second AZD1222 dose. Receptors originate from an adult who received the AZD1222 COVID-19 vaccine.

V is TRBV4-1 and J is TRBJ1-6, with TRBD1 identical over 8 bases. Germline assignment: CDR1 MGHRA and CDR2 YSYEKL. The V and J ends lost 3 bases and 10 bases, in that order; junction bases with no gene match: 11. CDR3 length equals 16 residues. The chain's CDR3 is CASSQSRDRLQSPLHF. The DNA of the CDR3 is TGCGCCAGCAGCCAGTCGAGGGACAGGCTCCAATCACCCCTCCACTTT.

This clone appeared once. The rearrangement links TRBV19 to TRBJ2-7; TRBD2 aligns across 8 bases. J gave up 6 bases and V 3 bases, and 4 bases lay outside the gene matches. Germline CDR1 reads LNHDA; CDR2 reads SQIVND (reference sequence). CDR3 length: 13 residues. The CDR3 DNA reads TGTGCCAGTAGTATCCAGGCGGGAGGCGAGCAGTACTTC. Translation: CASSIQAGGEQYF.

The chain uses TRBV7-3 and TRBJ2-3, with 7 bases aligning to TRBD2. Germline CDR1 SGHTA, CDR2 FQGTGA. V dropped 7 bases and J dropped 2; count of bases not matched to a gene: 6. The CDR3 extends over 14 amino acids. The CDR3: CASKASGVTDTQYF. Here the CDR3 DNA reads TGTGCCAGCAAAGCTAGCGGAGTCACAGATACGCAGTATTTT.

The V and J genes are TRBV5-6 and TRBJ1-2, with 8 bases fitting TRBD1. Germline V gene lookup returns CDR1 SGHDT and CDR2 YYEEEE. V was clipped by 4 bases and J by 6 bases; unmatched bases: 11. CDR3 size: 15 residues. This chain's CDR3 is CASSPEATGDNGYTF. The CDR3, as DNA: TGTGCCAGCAGCCCGGAAGCGACAGGGGATAATGGCTACACCTTC.

The chain is built from TRBV19 and TRBJ2-2; TRBD1 or TRBD2 may be the D gene (5 bases each). Deletions cut 7 bases from V and 6 bases from J, with 6 bases between. Germline V CDR1 and CDR2: LNHDA, SQIVND (reference sequence). This CDR3 region has 11 residues. The DNA of the CDR3 is TGTGCCAGTATGGGGGCCGGGGAGCTGTTTTTT. It translates to CASMGAGELFF.

The chain is built from TRBV11-3 and TRBJ2-7; 7 nucleotides line up with TRBD1. This CDR3 has 13 residues. CDR1 is SGHNT, CDR2 YENEEA, per germline. V gave up 1 base and J gave up 4 bases; unmatched junction bases: 1. DNA for the CDR3: TGTGCCAGCAGCTTAGCACAGGGGTACGAGCAGTACTTC. This gives the protein CASSLAQGYEQYF.

This rearrangement joins TRBV6-1 to TRBJ2-7; D might be TRBD1 (6 bases). Germline V gene data show CDR1 as MNHNS and CDR2 as SASEGT. The CDR3 has 15 residues. V lost 0 bases and J lost 2, with 11 bases in between. In DNA form, the CDR3 reads TGTGCCAGCAGTGAAGCGGACAGTATCACCTACGAGCAGTACTTC. Translated: CASSEADSITYEQYF.

The chain uses TRBV19 and TRBJ1-1; perhaps TRBD1 as D (5 bases). The ends were cut back, 6 bases at V and 1 base at J, with 15 bases in the middle. Germline values: CDR1 LNHDA, CDR2 SQIVND (reference sequence). The CDR3 is 15 amino acids. In DNA form, the CDR3 reads TGTGCCAGTAGCACCGAAGGGCAGGGGAACACTGAAGCTTTCTTT. Protein: CASSTEGQGNTEAFF. The complete variable domain, with remaining parts taken from reference TRBV19 and TRBJ1-1, reads DGGITQSPKYLFRKEGQNVTLSCEQNLNHDAMYWYRQDPGQGLRLIYYSQIVNDFQKGDIAEGYSVSREKKESFPLTVTSAQKNPTAFYLCASSTEGQGNTEAFFGQGTRLTVV.

This sequence joins TRBV18 and TRBJ2-7, with 7 bases matching TRBD1. CDR1 is KGHSH and CDR2 is LQKENI in the germline V gene. The CDR3 totals 15 residues. The trim removed 3 bases at V and 5 bases at J, leaving 10 bases unmatched. The CDR3: CASSPGDSPVDEQYF. The CDR3 nucleotides read TGTGCCAGCTCACCTGGGGACAGCCCCGTGGACGAGCAGTACTTC.

This chain joins TRBV6-5 and TRBJ1-1; TRBD1 agrees at 8 bases. J was trimmed by 5 bases and V by 0 bases; bases with no gene match: 2. The CDR3 is 14 amino acids. Germline V gene lookup returns CDR1 MNHEY and CDR2 SVGAGI. CDR3 in amino acids: CASSYSTGATEAFF. CDR3 in DNA: TGTGCCAGCAGTTACTCGACAGGGGCGACTGAAGCTTTCTTT.

The V and J genes are TRBV7-3 and TRBJ2-7, with 7 bases matching TRBD2. The CDR3 contains 15 residues. The trim removed 2 bases at V and 0 bases at J, leaving 4 bases unmatched. Germline assignment: CDR1 SGHTA and CDR2 FQGTGA. The chain's CDR3 is CASSLVGGSSYEQYF. The CDR3 region has the DNA TGTGCCAGCAGCTTAGTCGGCGGGAGCTCCTACGAGCAGTACTTC.

This clone came up once. This chain joins TRBV6-5 and TRBJ1-4, with a weak D call TRBD1 (6 bases). Germline values: CDR1 MNHEY, CDR2 SVGAGI. The ends were cut back, 2 bases at V and 6 bases at J, with 13 bases in the middle. There are 15 residues in the CDR3. CDR3 sequence reads: CASSYRGAGDEKLFF. CDR3 in DNA: TGTGCCAGCAGTTACAGGGGGGCTGGAGATGAAAAACTGTTTTTT.

The chain recombines TRBV25-1 with TRBJ1-6, with 8 bases identical to TRBD1. Trimming took 8 bases from V and 7 from J; bases not matched to a gene: 1. Per the germline V gene, CDR1 is MGHDK and CDR2 is SYGVNS. This CDR3 is 12 amino acids long. The CDR3 DNA sequence: TGTGCCAGCCGACAGGGGAATTCACCCCTCCACTTT. Protein sequence: CASRQGNSPLHF.

The V and J genes are TRBV6-2 or TRBV6-3 and TRBJ1-2; D gene unclear. V lost 2 bases and J 7 bases, leaving 11 bases between the germline ends. This CDR3 has 13 amino acids. The germline gives CDR1 MNHEY, CDR2 SVGEGT. In DNA, the CDR3 is TGTGCCAGCAGTTACGCAAGAGGCTGTGGCTACACCTTC. Its translation is CASSYARGCGYTF.

The V and J genes are TRBV12-3 or TRBV12-4 and TRBJ2-7; D might be TRBD1 (5 bases). The V end lost 1 base, the J end lost 6 bases, and 10 bases lay between the germline ends. There are 13 residues in the CDR3. The DNA of the CDR3 is TGTGCCAGCAGTTTAGATCAGGGCGCCGAGCAGTACTTC. Translating gives CASSLDQGAEQYF.

This chain links TRBV29-1 with TRBJ2-1, with 14 bases lining up with TRBD2. This CDR3 contains 16 residues. Losses at the gene ends were 3 bases for V and 9 bases for J; bases not matched to a gene: 10. Germline V gene lookup returns CDR1 SQVTM and CDR2 ANQGSEA. The CDR3 spells CSVDGTSGSRGVEQFF. CDR3 bases: TGCAGCGTTGATGGGACTAGCGGGAGTAGGGGTGTTGAGCAGTTCTTC.

This chain links TRBV4-3 with TRBJ1-4, with unresolved D. This CDR3 is 15 amino acids long. Looked up from germline, CDR1 is LGHNA and CDR2 is YSLEER. Trimming stripped 2 bases from V and 8 bases from J, with 15 bases between. The CDR3 nucleotides are TGCGCCAGCAGCCAAACGGAGGGTCTTTGGGAAAAACTGTTTTTT. This codes for CASSQTEGLWEKLFF.

This clone is a singleton in its sample. The chain recombines TRBV27 with TRBJ2-1; D is unresolved. The CDR3 has 15 residues. Trimming took off 4 bases at V and 1 base at J, with 11 bases between the two ends. Germline values: CDR1 MNHEY, CDR2 SMNVEV (reference sequence). CDR3 loop: CASSWSLSSYNEQFF. The CDR3 DNA is TGTGCCAGCAGTTGGAGCTTGTCGTCCTACAATGAGCAGTTCTTC.

The chain combines TRBV9 with TRBJ1-3; D may be TRBD1 (6 bases). Trimming left V 1 base short and J 0 bases short, with 8 bases between. The CDR3 runs 15 residues. From germline, CDR1 is SGDLS and CDR2 YYNGEE. The CDR3 DNA follows: TGTGCCAGCAGCGTACAGGGGATCTCTGGAAACACCATATATTTT. Translated: CASSVQGISGNTIYF.

The genes are TRBV5-6 and TRBJ1-2; D is perhaps TRBD1 (6 bases). This CDR3 comprises 14 residues. V lost 4 bases and J lost 6, with 16 bases in between. The germline gives CDR1 SGHDT, CDR2 YYEEEE. This CDR3 is CASSLDTGRHGYTF. Written as DNA, the CDR3 is TGTGCCAGCAGCCTAGACACAGGGAGGCATGGCTACACCTTC. The whole variable domain, filled in from reference TRBV5-6 and TRBJ1-2, reads DAGVTQSPTHLIKTRGQQVTLRCSPKSGHDTVSWYQQALGQGPQFIFQYYEEEERQRGNFPDRFSGHQFPNYSSELNVNALLLGDSALYLCASSLDTGRHGYTFGSGTRLTVV.

The chain recombines TRBV5-1 with TRBJ2-5; D tentatively reads TRBD1 or TRBD2 (5 bases each). In germline, CDR1 is SGHRS, CDR2 YFSETQ. This CDR3 has 16 amino acids. The V gene lost 0 bases and the J gene lost 4 bases, with 16 bases spanning the gap. CDR3 coding DNA: TGCGCCAGCAGCTTGGTCGAGGGAACCGGGGCAGAGACCCAGTACTTC. As protein: CASSLVEGTGAETQYF.

V and J are TRBV7-2 and TRBJ1-6; tentatively, D is TRBD1 (5 bases). This CDR3 is built from 16 residues. CDR1 and CDR2 (germline): SGHTA, FQGNSA. V lost 4 bases to trimming and J lost 5 bases, with 15 bases between them. The chain's CDR3 is CASSSHGGGNNSPLHF. CDR3 DNA sequence: TGTGCCAGCAGCTCCCACGGCGGGGGGAATAATTCACCCCTCCACTTT.

This sequence joins TRBV5-4 and TRBJ1-5; 7 bases match TRBD1. The CDR3 loop spans 14 amino acids. CDR1 and CDR2 from the germline V gene are SGHNT and YYREEE (reference sequence). After removal of 1 base from V and 4 bases from J, the junction contained 2 bases not matched to a gene. The CDR3 region is CASSLQGVNQPQHF. Written as DNA, the CDR3 is TGTGCCAGCAGCTTGCAGGGGGTGAATCAGCCCCAGCATTTT.